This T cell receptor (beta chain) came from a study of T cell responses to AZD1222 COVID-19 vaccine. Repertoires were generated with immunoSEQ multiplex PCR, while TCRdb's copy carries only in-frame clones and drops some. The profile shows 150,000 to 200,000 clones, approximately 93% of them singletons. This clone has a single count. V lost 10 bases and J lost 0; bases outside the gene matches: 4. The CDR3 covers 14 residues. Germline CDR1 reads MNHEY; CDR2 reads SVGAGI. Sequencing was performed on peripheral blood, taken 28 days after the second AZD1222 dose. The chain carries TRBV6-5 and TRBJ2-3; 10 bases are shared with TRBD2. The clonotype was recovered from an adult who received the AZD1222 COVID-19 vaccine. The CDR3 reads CATKREGSTDTQYF. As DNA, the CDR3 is TGTGCCACCAAGCGGGAGGGTAGCACAGATACGCAGTATTTT.